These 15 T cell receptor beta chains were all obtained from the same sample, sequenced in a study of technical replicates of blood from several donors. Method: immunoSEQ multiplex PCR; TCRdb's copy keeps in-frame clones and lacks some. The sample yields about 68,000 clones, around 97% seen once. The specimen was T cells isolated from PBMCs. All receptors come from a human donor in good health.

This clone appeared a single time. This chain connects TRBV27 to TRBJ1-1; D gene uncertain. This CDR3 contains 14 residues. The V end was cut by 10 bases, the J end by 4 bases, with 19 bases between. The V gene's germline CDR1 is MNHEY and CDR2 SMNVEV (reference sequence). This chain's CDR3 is CATRPRPETTEAFF. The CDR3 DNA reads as TGTGCCACACGCCCCCGGCCGGAGACCACTGAAGCTTTCTTT.

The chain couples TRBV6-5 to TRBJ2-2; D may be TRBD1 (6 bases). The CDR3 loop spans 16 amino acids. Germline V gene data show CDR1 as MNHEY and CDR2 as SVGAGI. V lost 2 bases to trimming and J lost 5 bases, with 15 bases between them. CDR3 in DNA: TGTGCCAGCAGTTACATTCAATTCGGACAGACCGGGGAGCTGTTTTTT. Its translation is CASSYIQFGQTGELFF.

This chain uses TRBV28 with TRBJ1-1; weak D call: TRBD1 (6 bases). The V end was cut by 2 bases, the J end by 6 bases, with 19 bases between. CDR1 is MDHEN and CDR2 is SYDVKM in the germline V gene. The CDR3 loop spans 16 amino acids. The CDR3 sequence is CASSLGSVGGLAEAFF. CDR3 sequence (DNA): TGTGCCAGCAGTTTAGGATCGGTCGGGGGGCTGGCTGAAGCTTTCTTT.

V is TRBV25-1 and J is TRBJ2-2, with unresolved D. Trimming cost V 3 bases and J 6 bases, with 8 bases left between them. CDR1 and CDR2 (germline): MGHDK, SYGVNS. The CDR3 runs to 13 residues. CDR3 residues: CASSDNVAGELFF. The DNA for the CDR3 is TGTGCCAGCAGTGATAATGTAGCCGGGGAGCTGTTTTTT.

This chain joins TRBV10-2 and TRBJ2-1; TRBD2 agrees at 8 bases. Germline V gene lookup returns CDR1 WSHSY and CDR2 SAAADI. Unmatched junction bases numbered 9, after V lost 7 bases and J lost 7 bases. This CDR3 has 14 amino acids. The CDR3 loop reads CASIPGGLWNEQFF. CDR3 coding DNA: TGCGCCAGCATACCGGGAGGGCTCTGGAATGAGCAGTTCTTC.

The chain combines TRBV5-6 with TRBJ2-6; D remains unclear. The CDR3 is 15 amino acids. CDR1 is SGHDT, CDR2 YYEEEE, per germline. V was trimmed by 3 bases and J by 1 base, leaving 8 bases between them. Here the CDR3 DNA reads TGTGCCAGCAGCTGGGCTGTTTCTGGGGCCAACGTCCTGACTTTC. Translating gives CASSWAVSGANVLTF. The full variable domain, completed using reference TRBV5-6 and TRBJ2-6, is DAGVTQSPTHLIKTRGQQVTLRCSPKSGHDTVSWYQQALGQGPQFIFQYYEEEERQRGNFPDRFSGHQFPNYSSELNVNALLLGDSALYLCASSWAVSGANVLTFGAGSRLTVL.

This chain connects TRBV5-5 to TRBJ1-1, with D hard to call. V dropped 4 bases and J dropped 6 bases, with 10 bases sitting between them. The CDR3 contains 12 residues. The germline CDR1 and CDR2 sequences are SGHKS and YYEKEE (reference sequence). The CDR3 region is CASSLLSPEAFF. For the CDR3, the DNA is TGTGCCAGCAGCCTGCTATCCCCTGAAGCTTTCTTT.

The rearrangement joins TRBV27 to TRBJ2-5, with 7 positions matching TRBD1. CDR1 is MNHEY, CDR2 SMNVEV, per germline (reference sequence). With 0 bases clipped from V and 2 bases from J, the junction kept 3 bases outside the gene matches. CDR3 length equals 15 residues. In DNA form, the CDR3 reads TGTGCCAGCAGTTTATCCCGGACAGGTCAAGAGACCCAGTACTTC. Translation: CASSLSRTGQETQYF.

Here the CDR3 reads CASSYARSTEQFF. CDR3 bases: TGTGCCAGCAGTTACGCCCGGAGCACTGAGCAGTTCTTC. V is TRBV6-5 and J is TRBJ2-1; the D is unclear. Germline CDR1 reads MNHEY; CDR2 reads SVGAGI. The CDR3 is 13 amino acids. V lost 2 bases to trimming and J lost 9 bases, with 11 bases between them.

Written as DNA, the CDR3 is TGTGCCAGCAGCGGAGAGGGACTAGCGGCCCCCGAGAATGAGCAGTTCTTC. Its protein is CASSGEGLAAPENEQFF. The chain has TRBV9 and TRBJ2-1, with 11 bases aligning to TRBD2. V shed 3 bases and J 7 bases; nucleotides not matched to a gene: 12. This CDR3 contains 17 residues. Germline lookup yields CDR1 SGDLS and CDR2 YYNGEE.

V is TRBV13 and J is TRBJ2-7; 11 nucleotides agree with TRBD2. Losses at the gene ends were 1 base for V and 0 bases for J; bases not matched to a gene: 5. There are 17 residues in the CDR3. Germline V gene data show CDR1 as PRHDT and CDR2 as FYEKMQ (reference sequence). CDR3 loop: CASSLEPTSGSSYEQYF. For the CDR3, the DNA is TGTGCCAGCAGCTTAGAACCCACTAGCGGGAGCTCCTACGAGCAGTACTTC.

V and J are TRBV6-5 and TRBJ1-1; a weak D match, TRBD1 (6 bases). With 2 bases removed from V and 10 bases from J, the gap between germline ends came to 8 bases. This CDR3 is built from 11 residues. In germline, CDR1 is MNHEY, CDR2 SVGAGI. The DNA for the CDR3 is TGTGCCAGCAGTTACCAGGGGCGAGCTTTCTTT. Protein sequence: CASSYQGRAFF.

The CDR3 region has the DNA TGCGCCAGCAGCTTGGTTGTGCGGGAGGAAGGTGAGCAGTTCTTC. Amino acid sequence: CASSLVVREEGEQFF. The chain employs TRBV5-1 and TRBJ2-1; 8 nucleotides line up with TRBD2. Germline V gene data show CDR1 as SGHRS and CDR2 as YFSETQ. There are 15 residues in the CDR3. J gave up 9 bases and V 0 bases, and 8 bases lay outside the gene matches.

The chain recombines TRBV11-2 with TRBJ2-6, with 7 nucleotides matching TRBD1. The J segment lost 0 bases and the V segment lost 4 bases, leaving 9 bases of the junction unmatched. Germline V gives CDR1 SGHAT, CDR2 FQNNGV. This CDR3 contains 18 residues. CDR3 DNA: TGTGCCAGCAGCTCTTATCTGACAGGGCTCTCTGGGGCCAACGTCCTGACTTTC. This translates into CASSSYLTGLSGANVLTF. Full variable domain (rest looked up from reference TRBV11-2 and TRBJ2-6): EAGVAQSPRYKIIEKRQSVAFWCNPISGHATLYWYQQILGQGPKLLIQFQNNGVVDDSQLPKDRFSAERLKGVDSTLKIQPAKLEDSAVYLCASSSYLTGLSGANVLTFGAGSRLTVL.

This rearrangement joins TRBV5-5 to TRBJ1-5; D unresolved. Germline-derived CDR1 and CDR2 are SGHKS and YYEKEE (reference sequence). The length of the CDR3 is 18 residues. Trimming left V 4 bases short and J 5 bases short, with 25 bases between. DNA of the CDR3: TGTGCCAGCAGCACCCGTTTTGAGCTAGGGTTGAGGGATCAGCCCCAGCATTTT. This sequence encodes CASSTRFELGLRDQPQHF.